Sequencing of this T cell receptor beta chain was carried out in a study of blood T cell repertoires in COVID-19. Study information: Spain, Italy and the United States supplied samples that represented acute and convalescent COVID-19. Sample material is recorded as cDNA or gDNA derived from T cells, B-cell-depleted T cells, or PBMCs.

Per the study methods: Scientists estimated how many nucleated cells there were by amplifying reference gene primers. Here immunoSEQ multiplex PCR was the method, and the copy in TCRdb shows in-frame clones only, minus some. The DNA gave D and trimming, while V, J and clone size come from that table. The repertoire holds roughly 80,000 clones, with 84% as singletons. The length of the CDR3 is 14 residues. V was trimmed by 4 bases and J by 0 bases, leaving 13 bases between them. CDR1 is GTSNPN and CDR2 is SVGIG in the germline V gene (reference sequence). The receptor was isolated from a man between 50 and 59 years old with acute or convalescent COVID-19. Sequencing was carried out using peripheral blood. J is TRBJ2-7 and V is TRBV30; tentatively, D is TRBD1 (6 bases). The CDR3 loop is CAWNRDPDSYEQYF. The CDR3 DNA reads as TGTGCCTGGAACAGGGATCCGGACTCCTACGAGCAGTACTTC.